One T cell receptor (beta chain) is described in this entry. Its antigen is still unknown. Base qualities are not at hand, and no much larger clone is one base apart. The sample belongs to a study of cytomegalovirus exposure and HLA in healthy donors (dated by TCRdb to between 2016 and 2019). Background for the entire study: According to an earlier analysis of around 600 of the donors, 150 million to 200 million T cells yielded 117 million unique TCR beta sequences and 276 Gb of sequence data. The study aimed to test whether cataloging public T cell receptors could reveal signatures of past pathogen exposure. To predict cytomegalovirus infection status, the study brought together high-throughput TCR immunosequencing, statistical association of individual TCRs with disease status, and machine learning. A later analysis re-analyzed previously published TCR beta repertoires from roughly 630 donors and added high-resolution HLA genotyping to study TCR occurrence patterns. Rather than using new phenotypic data, the later analysis identified candidate immune exposures from TCR beta sequences and from how often those sequences occurred across donors. Roughly 300 gigabases of sequencing data and around 90 million unique TCR sequences made up an early release that covered over 550 HLA-typed donors. Across around 400 genotyped donors of the cohort, an average of roughly 230,000 unique TCR beta nucleotide sequences per donor were sequenced, and roughly a sixth of those sequences were non-productive. All discovery cohort repertoires had been generated on a single sequencing platform. Typing coverage varied by locus: roughly 629-640 donors for A, B, C, DRB1 and DQB1; roughly 560 for DQA1; about 600 for DPA1; more than 450 for DPB1. The study used immunosequencing to profile the T cell repertoires of around 600 subjects and linked those repertoires to cytomegalovirus serostatus. An earlier analysis of several hundred of the donors applied high-throughput TCR beta sequencing to assess whether each TCR beta V gene segment acted as functional or pseudogenic. About five DR-DQ haplotypes were handled as single units for association and clustering because linkage in the cohort was strong. A later genetic analysis took genome-wide SNP genotypes for about three fifths of the 666 donors and used that subset as a discovery cohort. Both class I and class II loci were covered by HLA typing, at four-digit resolution. Of the 300 to 450 genotyped donors, roughly 85% fell in the genetic ancestry cluster associated with self-reported Caucasian donors. Donor age, sex, ethnicity and CMV serostatus were collected together with the repertoire data. Along with the approximately 620-subject first cohort, a separate validation cohort of over a hundred different subjects was used.

Unmatched junction bases come to 9, with V trimmed by 5 bases and J by 8 bases. The CDR3 goes from the cysteine to the phenylalanine over 15 residues. The CDR3 DNA has 45 bases and is translated from base 1. CDR1 and CDR2 (SGHTA, FQGNSA) derive from the germline V gene. Library preparation employed the immunoSEQ multiplex PCR assay. A mixture of 60 forward primers for TCR Vbeta segments and 13 reverse primers for TCR Jbeta segments was used in the multiplex PCR. The CDR3 region of rearranged TCR beta genes was amplified from genomic DNA by a multiplex PCR assay. The amplified TCR beta libraries were sequenced on the Illumina HiSeq System as 87-base-pair reads. Per the original workflow: A later analysis counted about 80 million unique TCR beta chains across the 650 to 800 repertoires, and roughly 11 million of these chains were shared by at least two donors. Raw reads were error-corrected and collapsed into unique sequences by a nearest-neighbor algorithm in which closely related sequences were merged to remove PCR and sequencing errors. CDR3 sequences were aligned to IMGT reference sequences to assign V, D and J gene segments. For a sequence to be retained, a match of at least six nucleotides to both a V gene segment and a J gene segment was required. Rearrangements were classified as productive when the CDR3 lacked stop codons and remained in frame with V and J, and all other rearrangements were classified as non-productive. Following IMGT convention, CDR3 was defined as the stretch from the second conserved V-encoded cysteine to the conserved J-encoded phenylalanine. In an earlier analysis of approximately 500 of the donors, sequences lacking an unambiguous match to a single V gene segment were excluded. In an earlier analysis of several hundred of the donors, V segments were called functional above 56.7% productive rearrangements and were called segregating when the between-donor standard deviation exceeded 5%. A statistical classification framework was built to diagnose cytomegalovirus status from the catalog of TCR beta chain sequences. In a later analysis, TCR nucleotide sequences were compared against IMGT/GENE-DB human TR gene sequences so that V and J genes could be assigned. The TCRdist pipeline was used in a later analysis to assign CDR3 sequences and most-parsimonious VDJ recombination scenarios. A later analysis defined each TCR beta chain by its CDR3 amino acid sequence plus V-gene family, and excluded reads lacking a unique V-gene family. A later analysis removed 550 to 700 highly shared, low-generation-probability nucleotide sequences to deal with suspected cross-contamination and a sequencing artifact. For each public chain, a later analysis derived a clonal expansion index from normalized ranks of inferred template counts within each repertoire. A later analysis computed generation probabilities with a VDJ recombination model fitted to out-of-frame rearrangements, and checked the results against IGoR. In a later analysis, hypergeometric tests were used to score TCR-TCR, TCR-HLA and TCR-CMV co-occurrence, with a repertoire-size bias correction applied to TCR pairs. In a later analysis, false discovery rates were estimated by permuting HLA or CMV assignments 20 times. In a later analysis, co-occurring TCRs were grouped using DBSCAN, and TCRdist sequence similarity was added for clustering within HLA-allele-positive subsets. Co-occurrence clustering excluded repertoires with fewer than 30,000 or more than 120,000 public chains, plus five with anomalous nucleotide sharing. The table comes from immuneACCESS by way of TCRdb, which keeps in-frame sequences with V and J called. Part of the clones is missing from these tables; in studies checked, under half for an unresolved V gene and the rest for unknown reasons. Clonal size and the V and J genes are those of that table, whereas D and trimming came from the DNA. The sample table lists 150,000 to 200,000 clones, roughly four fifths of them with a count of one. The top ten clonotypes cover about 4.5% of the sample.

Paper-wide results and their limitations: In a later analysis, TCR association rates were found to vary across HLA loci, with the most associated TCRs seen for DRB1 alleles and the fewest for HLA-C alleles. In vitro tests confirmed that a few of the cytomegalovirus-associated TCR beta chains recognize cytomegalovirus antigens. Because counts were too low, 15 to 20 rarely observed V segments, including chromosome 9 orphons, were left out of the earlier analysis of over 550 of the donors. A group of highly shared sequence variants was considered likely to be a technical artifact of the sequencing pipeline. Correlated functional status among segregating V segments might reflect linkage disequilibrium, but an unknown experimental factor could not be ruled out. For the cohort, immune exposure information was limited to CMV serostatus. This cohort had only TCR beta chains sequenced, and the lack of alpha or paired-chain data limited which features could be detected. The authors suggested that the approach could potentially be extended to other disease states and immunological phenotypes. A further reported finding was that TCR beta sequences accurately predicted the HLA-A and HLA-B alleles for most subjects in the first cohort. According to a later analysis, most CMV-associated TCR beta chains appeared to be HLA-restricted, and the HLA associations seemed to be driven largely by CMV exposure. According to a later analysis, parvovirus B19, influenza, CMV and Epstein-Barr virus appeared linked to several top co-occurrence clusters. Because some donors lacked HLA typing at each locus, the association tests relied only on the typed subset. Presence/absence analyses assumed roughly uniform sequencing depth across donors, an assumption that may not hold. A later analysis associated some 17,000 TCR beta sequences with specific HLA alleles at a false discovery rate of 0.05. Compared with the approximately 670-donor mean, donors in an Asian-associated ancestry cluster had fewer N-insertions in productive TCRs, according to a later genetic analysis. The study gave a list of some 150 TCR beta chains associated with cytomegalovirus. In a later genetic analysis, a missense DCLRE1C variant was associated with V-gene and J-gene trimming of TCR beta chains, and the association was replicated in an independent cohort. Some IMGT-functional V segments, including TRBV6-2 and TRBV6-3, could not be told apart with the 87-base-pair reads, so those segments were excluded. Cytomegalovirus status was reported to be diagnosed by the classifier with high specificity and sensitivity in both the original and validation cohorts. When HLA alleles, especially DR and DQ, strongly co-occurred, attributing TCR associations to individual alleles was difficult. In a later analysis, HLA-associated TCR beta chains showed more clonal expansion and lower generation probabilities than non-associated chains that were equally common. While some public TCRs were present in many individuals, most TCR sequences turned up only very rarely across donors. In an earlier analysis of around 500 of the donors, most TCR beta V segments appeared in productive rearrangements about 87% or about 30% of the time, broadly matching IMGT annotations.

In total, roughly 670 healthy bone marrow donors made up the cohort. At the time of sampling, all cohort members were nominally healthy, though unrecorded immune exposures were likely present. The donor was CMV seronegative and belonged to the group of 352 seronegative cohort members. A peripheral blood sample was provided by each donor, and peripheral blood mononuclear cells were used for TCR beta sequencing. Genomic DNA extraction from the blood cell samples was performed with the Qiagen DNeasy Blood Extraction Kit. The specimen sequenced was PBMCs. This TCR was recovered from a man aged 40-49 years in good health and CMV-seronegative. The V and J genes are TRBV7-2 and TRBJ1-4; 9 bases in the junction line up with TRBD1. At the DNA level, the sequence is TGTGCCAGCAGCCCTGGGACAGGGCTTCGGGAAAAACTGTTTTTT. Its translation is CASSPGTGLREKLFF.